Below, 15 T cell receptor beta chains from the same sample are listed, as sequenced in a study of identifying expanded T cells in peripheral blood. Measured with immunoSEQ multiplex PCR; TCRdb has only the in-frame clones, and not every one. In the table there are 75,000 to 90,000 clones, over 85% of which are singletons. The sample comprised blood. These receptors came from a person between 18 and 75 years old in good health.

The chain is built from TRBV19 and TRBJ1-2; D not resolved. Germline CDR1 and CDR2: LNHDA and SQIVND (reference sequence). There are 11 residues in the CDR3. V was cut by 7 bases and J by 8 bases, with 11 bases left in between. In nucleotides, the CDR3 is TGTGCCAGTACCTCGTTAGGAGGCTACACCTTC. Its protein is CASTSLGGYTF.

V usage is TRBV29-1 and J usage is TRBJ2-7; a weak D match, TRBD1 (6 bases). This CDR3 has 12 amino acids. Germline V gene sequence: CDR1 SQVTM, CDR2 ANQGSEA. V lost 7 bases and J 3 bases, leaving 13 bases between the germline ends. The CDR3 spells CSGGQKYYEQYF. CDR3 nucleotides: TGCAGCGGGGGACAAAAATACTACGAGCAGTACTTC.

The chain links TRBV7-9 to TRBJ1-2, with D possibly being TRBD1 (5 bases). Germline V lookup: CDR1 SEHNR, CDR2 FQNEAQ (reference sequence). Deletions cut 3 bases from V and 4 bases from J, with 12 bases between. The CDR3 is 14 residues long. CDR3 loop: CASSLGVTTYGYTF. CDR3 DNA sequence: TGTGCCAGCAGCTTGGGGGTGACTACCTATGGCTACACCTTC.

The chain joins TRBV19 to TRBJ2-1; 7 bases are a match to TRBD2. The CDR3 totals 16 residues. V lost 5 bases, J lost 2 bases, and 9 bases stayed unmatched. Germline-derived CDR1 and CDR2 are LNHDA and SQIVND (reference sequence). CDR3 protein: CASSPSGGGTYNEQFF. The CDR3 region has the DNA TGTGCCAGTAGTCCCTCGGGCGGGGGAACCTACAATGAGCAGTTCTTC. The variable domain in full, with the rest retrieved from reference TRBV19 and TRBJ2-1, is DGGITQSPKYLFRKEGQNVTLSCEQNLNHDAMYWYRQDPGQGLRLIYYSQIVNDFQKGDIAEGYSVSREKKESFPLTVTSAQKNPTAFYLCASSPSGGGTYNEQFFGPGTRLTVL.

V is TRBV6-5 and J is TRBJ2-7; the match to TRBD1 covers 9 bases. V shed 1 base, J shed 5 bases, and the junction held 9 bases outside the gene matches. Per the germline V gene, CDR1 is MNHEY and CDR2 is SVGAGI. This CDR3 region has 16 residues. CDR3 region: CASSYWGGTGKDEQYF. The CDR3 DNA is TGTGCCAGCAGTTACTGGGGCGGGACAGGGAAGGACGAGCAGTACTTC.

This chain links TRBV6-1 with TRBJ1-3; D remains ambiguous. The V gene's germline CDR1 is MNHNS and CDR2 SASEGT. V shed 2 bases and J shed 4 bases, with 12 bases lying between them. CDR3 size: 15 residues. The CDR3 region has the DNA TGTGCCAGCAGTGAACTAGACTTTGTGGGAAACACCATATATTTT. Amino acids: CASSELDFVGNTIYF.

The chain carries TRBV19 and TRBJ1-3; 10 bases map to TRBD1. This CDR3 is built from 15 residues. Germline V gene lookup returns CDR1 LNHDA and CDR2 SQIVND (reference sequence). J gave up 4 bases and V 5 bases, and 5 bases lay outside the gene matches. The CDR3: CASSRQGADGNTIYF. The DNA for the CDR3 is TGTGCCAGTAGTCGACAGGGGGCTGACGGAAACACCATATATTTT.

The CDR3 loop is CASSGASGRTDTQYF. CDR3 bases: TGTGCCAGCAGTGGTGCTAGCGGGAGAACAGATACGCAGTATTTT. V is TRBV2 and J is TRBJ2-3; 10 bases are shared with TRBD2. Per germline, CDR1 SNHLY and CDR2 FYNNEI. The CDR3 has 15 residues. The J segment lost 3 bases and the V segment lost 4 bases, leaving 4 bases of the junction unmatched.

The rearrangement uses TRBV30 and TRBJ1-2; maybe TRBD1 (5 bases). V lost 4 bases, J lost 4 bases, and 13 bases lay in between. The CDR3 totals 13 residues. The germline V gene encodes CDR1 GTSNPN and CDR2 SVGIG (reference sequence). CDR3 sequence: CAWMLQGGYGYTF. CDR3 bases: TGTGCCTGGATGTTGCAGGGAGGCTATGGCTACACCTTC. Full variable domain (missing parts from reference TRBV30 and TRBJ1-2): SQTIHQWPATLVQPVGSPLSLECTVEGTSNPNLYWYRQAAGRGLQLLFYSVGIGQISSEVPQNLSASRPQDRQFILSSKKLLLSDSGFYLCAWMLQGGYGYTFGSGTRLTVV.

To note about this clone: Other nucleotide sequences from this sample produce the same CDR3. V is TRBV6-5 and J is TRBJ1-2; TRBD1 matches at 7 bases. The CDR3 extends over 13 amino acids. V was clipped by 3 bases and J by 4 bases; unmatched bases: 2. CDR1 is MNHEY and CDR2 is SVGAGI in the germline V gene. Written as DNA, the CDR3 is TGTGCCAGCAGTTATGGGGACAGCTATGGCTACACCTTC. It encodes CASSYGDSYGYTF.

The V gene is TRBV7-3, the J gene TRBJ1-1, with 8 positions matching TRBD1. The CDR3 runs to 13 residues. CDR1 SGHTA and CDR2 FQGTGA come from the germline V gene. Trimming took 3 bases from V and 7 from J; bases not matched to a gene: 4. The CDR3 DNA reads TGTGCCAGCAGCTTGGGGGACAGGCGTGAAGCTTTCTTT. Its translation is CASSLGDRREAFF. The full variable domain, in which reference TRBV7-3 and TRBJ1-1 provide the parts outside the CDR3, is GAGVSQTPSNKVTEKGKYVELRCDPISGHTALYWYRQSLGQGPEFLIYFQGTGAADDSGLPNDRFFAVRPEGSVSTLKIQRTERGDSAVYLCASSLGDRREAFFGQGTRLTVV.

The CDR3 protein is CASSMGLVYEQYF. The CDR3 coding sequence is TGTGCCAGTAGTATGGGACTAGTCTACGAGCAGTACTTC. The rearrangement links TRBV19 to TRBJ2-7; 8 positions agree with TRBD2. Trimming at V came to 3 bases and at J to 3 bases, leaving 1 base not matched to a gene. The CDR3 sequence is 13 residues long. CDR1 and CDR2 from the germline V gene are LNHDA and SQIVND (reference sequence).

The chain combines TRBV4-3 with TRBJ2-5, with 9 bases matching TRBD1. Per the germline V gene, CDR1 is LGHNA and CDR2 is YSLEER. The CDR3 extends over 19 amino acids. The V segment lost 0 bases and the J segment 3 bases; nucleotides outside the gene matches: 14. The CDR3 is CASSQDLRGTGSGEETQYF. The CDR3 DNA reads TGCGCCAGCAGCCAAGATCTCCGTGGGACAGGGTCTGGGGAAGAGACCCAGTACTTC.

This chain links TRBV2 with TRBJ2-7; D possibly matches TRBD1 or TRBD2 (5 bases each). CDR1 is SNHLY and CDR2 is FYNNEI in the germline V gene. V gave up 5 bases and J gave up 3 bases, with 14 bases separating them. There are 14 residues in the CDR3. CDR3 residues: CASSWWGSDYEQYF. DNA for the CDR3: TGTGCCAGCAGTTGGTGGGGGAGCGACTACGAGCAGTACTTC.

In DNA, the CDR3 is TGTGCCAGTAGTATTGGCCAGGGTCCTGGAGCTAACTATGGCTACACCTTC. Protein product: CASSIGQGPGANYGYTF. The chain recombines TRBV19 with TRBJ1-2; the D gene is possibly TRBD1 (5 bases). The CDR3 spans 17 residues. Germline loops: CDR1 LNHDA, CDR2 SQIVND (reference sequence). With 3 bases removed from V and 0 bases from J, the gap between germline ends came to 17 bases. Full variable domain (outside the CDR3, taken from reference TRBV19 and TRBJ1-2): DGGITQSPKYLFRKEGQNVTLSCEQNLNHDAMYWYRQDPGQGLRLIYYSQIVNDFQKGDIAEGYSVSREKKESFPLTVTSAQKNPTAFYLCASSIGQGPGANYGYTFGSGTRLTVV.